These 12 T cell receptor beta chains came from one sample sequenced in a study of cytomegalovirus exposure and HLA in healthy donors. This PCR relied on a set of 60 Vbeta primers and 13 Jbeta primers. The assay was immunoSEQ multiplex PCR, and TCRdb's table has in-frame clones only and misses some. The table records fewer than 150,000 clones, about 80% of them present only once. Sequenced material: PBMCs. The receptors were sampled from a male donor in good health and CMV-seronegative.

J is TRBJ1-2 and V is TRBV6-5; TRBD1 matches at 7 bases. CDR3 length: 15 amino acids. Germline loops: CDR1 MNHEY, CDR2 SVGAGI. With 0 bases clipped from V and 8 bases from J, the junction kept 9 bases outside the gene matches. CDR3 coding DNA: TGTGCCAGCAGTTACTCGACAGGGACTGTGGGGGGCTACACCTTC. Encoded protein: CASSYSTGTVGGYTF.

V gene TRBV5-1 combines with J gene TRBJ1-6, with 8 bases fitting TRBD1. Trimming took 2 bases from V and 6 from J; bases not matched to a gene: 1. Germline CDR1 reads SGHRS; CDR2 reads YFSETQ. The CDR3 spans 14 residues. CDR3: CASSFGQGNSPLHF. The CDR3 DNA sequence: TGCGCCAGCAGCTTCGGACAGGGTAATTCACCCCTCCACTTT.

This clone was observed a few times. The genes are TRBV28 and TRBJ1-1, with D possibly TRBD1 on 6 matching bases. Germline V lookup: CDR1 MDHEN, CDR2 SYDVKM. Deletions cut 2 bases from V and 11 bases from J, with 12 bases between. This CDR3 comprises 12 residues. CDR3 sequence: CASSLTGSWAFF. DNA for the CDR3: TGTGCCAGCAGTTTAACAGGGTCATGGGCTTTCTTT.

This chain joins TRBV6-5 and TRBJ1-1, with D possibly being TRBD1 (5 bases). The CDR3 runs to 14 residues. Trimming shortened V by 1 base and J by 4 bases, and 10 bases separated the two germline ends. CDR1 MNHEY and CDR2 SVGAGI come from the germline V gene. CDR3 residues: CASSYYAQGTEAFF. In DNA form, the CDR3 reads TGTGCCAGCAGTTACTATGCCCAGGGCACTGAAGCTTTCTTT.

This clone was observed a handful of times. The genes are TRBV4-3 and TRBJ1-3; unclear D gene. With 3 bases removed from V and 4 bases from J, the gap between germline ends came to 10 bases. Germline loops: CDR1 LGHNA, CDR2 YSLEER. The CDR3 has 14 amino acids. CDR3 in amino acids: CASSHNNEGNTIYF. DNA for the CDR3: TGCGCCAGCAGCCACAACAATGAAGGAAACACCATATATTTT.

This sequence joins TRBV19 and TRBJ1-5; D is ambiguous. Germline V lookup: CDR1 LNHDA, CDR2 SQIVND (reference sequence). The CDR3 totals 13 residues. V gave up 2 bases and J gave up 9 bases, with 11 bases separating them. The CDR3 loop reads CASSINPNGPQHF. Written as DNA, the CDR3 is TGTGCCAGTAGTATAAATCCTAATGGGCCCCAGCATTTT. The entire variable domain, with the rest obtained from reference TRBV19 and TRBJ1-5, is as follows: DGGITQSPKYLFRKEGQNVTLSCEQNLNHDAMYWYRQDPGQGLRLIYYSQIVNDFQKGDIAEGYSVSREKKESFPLTVTSAQKNPTAFYLCASSINPNGPQHFGDGTRLSIL.

The chain recombines TRBV4-2 with TRBJ1-1; TRBD1 matches 7 bases. With V trimmed by 0 bases and J by 8 bases, 3 bases remained unmatched. This CDR3 is built from 13 residues. From germline, CDR1 is LGHNA and CDR2 YNFKEQ. In nucleotides, the CDR3 is TGTGCCAGCAGCCAAGAAGTCAGGGGGGAAGCTTTCTTT. The encoded protein is CASSQEVRGEAFF.

V usage is TRBV19 and J usage is TRBJ2-1; no definite D call. With 9 bases removed from V and 6 bases from J, the gap between germline ends came to 18 bases. The CDR3 spans 14 residues. Germline V gene sequence: CDR1 LNHDA, CDR2 SQIVND (reference sequence). The DNA for the CDR3 is TGTGCCAGCCGAGACCCCCGATGGGCCAATGAGCAGTTCTTC. Its translation is CASRDPRWANEQFF.

This rearrangement joins TRBV28 to TRBJ1-2; TRBD1 matches 7 bases. V was clipped by 5 bases and J by 5 bases; unmatched bases: 20. This CDR3 is 18 amino acids long. Germline CDR1 is MDHEN and CDR2 is SYDVKM. The CDR3: CASSDRVWATRVDYGYTF. The CDR3 DNA reads TGTGCCAGCAGTGACAGGGTCTGGGCTACAAGGGTAGATTATGGCTACACCTTC.

The V and J genes are TRBV10-3 and TRBJ2-1; D is uncertain. V was shortened by 2 bases and J by 7 bases, with 15 bases between the two germline ends. From germline, CDR1 is ENHRY and CDR2 SYGVKD. The CDR3 is 15 residues long. CDR3 sequence reads: CAISESTIVWNEQFF. As DNA, the CDR3 is TGTGCCATCAGTGAGAGTACTATCGTTTGGAATGAGCAGTTCTTC.

A word on this clone: Its ends do not fully match the called genes, so a read error is possible. Other DNA sequences in this sample translate to the same CDR3. This chain joins TRBV4-3 and TRBJ2-1; D might be TRBD1 (6 bases). There are 19 residues in the CDR3. Germline V CDR1 and CDR2: LGHNA, YSLEER. As DNA, the CDR3 is TGCGCTAGCAGCCAAGAGGGGGACAATCTCTGGCCAACACGCGATGAGCAGTTCTTC. This gives the protein CASSQEGDNLWPTRDEQFF.

The chain employs TRBV5-1 and TRBJ2-5; the D gene is possibly TRBD1 (5 bases). In germline, CDR1 is SGHRS, CDR2 YFSETQ. CDR3 length: 14 amino acids. Deletions cut 0 bases from V and 3 bases from J, with 9 bases between. CDR3 residues: CASSLGREEETQYF. CDR3 nucleotide sequence: TGCGCCAGCAGCTTGGGCAGGGAAGAAGAGACCCAGTACTTC.